This passage covers 13 T cell receptor beta chains from one sample sequenced in a study of blood T cell repertoires in COVID-19. Clones were read by immunoSEQ multiplex PCR, and TCRdb kept only the in-frame ones, dropping some. The sample includes around 170,000 clones, about four fifths of them seen just once. Sequencing was carried out using peripheral blood. These receptors were taken from a man younger than 35 with active or convalescent COVID-19.

This chain uses TRBV4-1 with TRBJ2-7; 10 positions match TRBD1. V lost 3 bases and J lost 3; bases outside the gene matches: 8. The CDR3 consists of 16 residues. Germline V lookup: CDR1 MGHRA, CDR2 YSYEKL. The CDR3 bases are TGCGCCAGCAGCCAGTCCGGGACAGGGGCGGGCTACGAGCAGTACTTC. Translating gives CASSQSGTGAGYEQYF.

V and J are TRBV28 and TRBJ2-7, with TRBD1 identical over 8 bases. Germline V gene lookup returns CDR1 MDHEN and CDR2 SYDVKM. V gave up 5 bases and J gave up 4 bases; unmatched junction bases: 7. The CDR3 contains 14 residues. The CDR3 is CASSTGGVQYEQYF. In nucleotides, the CDR3 is TGTGCCAGCAGTACAGGGGGTGTTCAGTACGAGCAGTACTTC.

The chain employs TRBV19 and TRBJ1-1; TRBD1 matches at 9 bases. The CDR3 is made up of 15 amino acids. Germline V CDR1 and CDR2: LNHDA, SQIVND (reference sequence). The ends lost 6 bases at V and 1 base at J; junction bases unmatched: 6. This CDR3 reads CASRLGQGPNTEAFF. The CDR3 DNA reads TGTGCCAGTAGGCTCGGACAGGGGCCGAACACTGAAGCTTTCTTT. Drawing the rest from reference TRBV19 and TRBJ1-1, the complete variable domain is DGGITQSPKYLFRKEGQNVTLSCEQNLNHDAMYWYRQDPGQGLRLIYYSQIVNDFQKGDIAEGYSVSREKKESFPLTVTSAQKNPTAFYLCASRLGQGPNTEAFFGQGTRLTVV.

This clone showed up just once. The V gene is TRBV11-2, the J gene TRBJ2-7, with 8 positions matching TRBD1. This CDR3 has 13 residues. Germline CDR1 reads SGHAT; CDR2 reads FQNNGV. J lost 6 bases, V lost 6 bases, and 7 bases had no gene match. In DNA form, the CDR3 reads TGTGCCAGCAGATGGGGGACAGGCGGCGAGCAGTACTTC. Translating gives CASRWGTGGEQYF.

This chain uses TRBV27 with TRBJ1-6; D is perhaps TRBD1 (6 bases). Per the germline V gene, CDR1 is MNHEY and CDR2 is SMNVEV (reference sequence). The CDR3 extends over 15 amino acids. Trimming left V 6 bases short and J 4 bases short, with 13 bases between. The chain's CDR3 is CASRFGGGYNSPLHF. In nucleotides, the CDR3 is TGTGCCAGCAGATTTGGGGGCGGGTATAATTCACCCCTCCACTTT.

J is TRBJ2-5 and V is TRBV6-5; TRBD2 matches at 10 bases. CDR1 and CDR2 (germline): MNHEY, SVGAGI. The CDR3 spans 14 residues. V lost 7 bases to trimming and J lost 4 bases; unmatched junction nucleotides: 6. DNA of the CDR3: TGTGCCAGCAATTTGGGACTAGCGCGAGAGACCCAGTACTTC. Protein product: CASNLGLARETQYF.

This clone has more than one count but fewer than ten. The genes are TRBV16 and TRBJ1-5; D perhaps matches TRBD1 (6 bases). Per the germline V gene, CDR1 is KGHSY and CDR2 is FQNENV. CDR3 length: 16 amino acids. The germline V and J ends were trimmed by 0 bases and 7 bases, with 16 bases remaining between them. In DNA form, the CDR3 reads TGTGCCAGCAGCCAATCGATCCCAGGGGTAGGCCAGCCCCAGCATTTT. Translating it yields CASSQSIPGVGQPQHF.

This chain connects TRBV7-9 to TRBJ1-1; tentatively, D is TRBD1 (5 bases). The CDR3 loop spans 14 amino acids. Trimming shortened V by 5 bases and J by 5 bases, and 15 bases separated the two germline ends. Germline CDR1 SEHNR, CDR2 FQNEAQ (reference sequence). The CDR3 sequence: CASSGNVDRTEAFF. The CDR3 nucleotides are TGTGCCAGCAGCGGAAACGTCGACAGAACTGAAGCTTTCTTT.

A remark on this clone: An end of the junction does not agree with germline; a read error may underlie this. V and J are TRBV7-7 and TRBJ2-7; D might be TRBD2 (5 bases). Looked up from germline, CDR1 is SSHAT and CDR2 is FNYEAQ (reference sequence). This CDR3 region has 17 residues. The CDR3 reads CASSLSRTPRYSYEQYF. The CDR3 DNA reads as TGTGCTAGCAGCTTATCCCGGACTCCACGATACTCCTACGAGCAGTACTTC.

V is TRBV29-1 and J is TRBJ2-5; 7 bases match TRBD1. This CDR3 is 17 amino acids long. CDR1 is SQVTM, CDR2 ANQGSEA, per germline. Trimming cost V 0 bases and J 3 bases; bases outside gene matches: 13. CDR3: CSVEDRQGVGTEETQYF. CDR3 sequence (DNA): TGCAGCGTTGAAGATCGGCAGGGGGTAGGAACGGAAGAGACCCAGTACTTC.

The sample holds a few counts of this clone. The V gene is TRBV27, the J gene TRBJ1-6; 7 positions match TRBD1. Germline CDR1 reads MNHEY; CDR2 reads SMNVEV (reference sequence). V shed 6 bases, J shed 10 bases, and the junction held 12 bases outside the gene matches. The CDR3 loop spans 15 amino acids. CDR3 sequence (DNA): TGTGCCAGCAGAACCACAGGGGAAGGTTGGTCACCCCTCCACTTT. Its translation is CASRTTGEGWSPLHF.

In this sample, this clone turned up once. The CDR3 DNA reads as TGCGCCAGCAGCTTTTCCTCGGGATTCGAGCAGTACTTC. Its protein product is CASSFSSGFEQYF. J is TRBJ2-7 and V is TRBV5-1, with D possibly TRBD2 on 5 matching bases. V lost 2 bases and J lost 6, with 12 bases in between. The CDR3 consists of 13 residues. In germline, CDR1 is SGHRS, CDR2 YFSETQ. Filled out from reference TRBV5-1 and TRBJ2-7, the complete variable domain reads KAGVTQTPRYLIKTRGQQVTLSCSPISGHRSVSWYQQTPGQGLQFLFEYFSETQRNKGNFPGRFSGRQFSNSRSEMNVSTLELGDSALYLCASSFSSGFEQYFGPGTRLTVT.

V and J are TRBV12-3 or TRBV12-4 and TRBJ2-2; 7 bases match TRBD1. The V segment lost 3 bases and the J segment 6 bases; nucleotides outside the gene matches: 1. The CDR3 sequence is 13 residues long. The CDR3 sequence is CASSLQGAGELFF. The CDR3 nucleotides read TGTGCCAGCAGTTTGCAGGGGGCCGGGGAGCTGTTTTTT.